Below, 21 T cell receptor beta chains from the same sample are listed, as sequenced in a study of Ad26.COV2.S vaccination and SARS-CoV-2 variants. The table came from immunoSEQ multiplex PCR; TCRdb's copy has only in-frame clones and leaves some out. The sample contains roughly 380,000 clones, about 90% of which appear only once. Sequencing used peripheral blood, obtained after recovery from COVID-19. These receptors were collected from a human donor who had recovered from COVID-19.

This chain joins TRBV19 and TRBJ1-1; D possibly corresponds to TRBD1 (5 bases). The germline V and J ends were trimmed by 1 base and 4 bases, with 13 bases remaining between them. CDR1 is LNHDA, CDR2 SQIVND, per germline (reference sequence). The CDR3 runs to 15 residues. The CDR3 DNA is TGTGCCAGTAGTATAGTTGGGGGGAAGACCACTGAAGCTTTCTTT. This translates into CASSIVGGKTTEAFF.

The CDR3 reads CASSQPGGTAGNTIYF. The CDR3, as DNA: TGCGCCAGCAGCCAACCAGGGGGCACAGCTGGAAACACCATATATTTT. This chain links TRBV4-1 with TRBJ1-3; 8 positions agree with TRBD1. CDR1 is MGHRA and CDR2 is YSYEKL in the germline V gene. Trimming removed 2 bases from V and 2 bases from J; junction bases left unmatched: 5. CDR3 size: 16 residues.

The gene calls are TRBV3-1 (or the pseudogene TRBV3-2) and TRBJ2-3; D may be TRBD1 (5 bases). V shed 1 base and J shed 2 bases, with 13 bases lying between them. CDR3 length: 16 amino acids. Germline V gene sequence: CDR1 LGHDT, CDR2 YNNKEL (reference sequence). The CDR3 sequence: CASSQGLTAHTDTQYF. The CDR3 DNA is TGTGCCAGCAGCCAAGGTTTGACAGCTCACACAGATACGCAGTATTTT.

The CDR3 bases are TGTGCCAGCAGAACTATAAGCTCCTACAATGAGCAGTTCTTC. Amino acid sequence: CASRTISSYNEQFF. V and J are TRBV5-4 and TRBJ2-1; D uncertain. Per germline, CDR1 SGHNT and CDR2 YYREEE (reference sequence). The CDR3 extends over 14 amino acids. Trimming took 5 bases from V and 0 from J, leaving 9 bases between them.

The rearrangement links TRBV9 to TRBJ2-3, with TRBD1 identical over 7 bases. This CDR3 region has 16 residues. Germline V gives CDR1 SGDLS, CDR2 YYNGEE. The V segment lost 2 bases and the J segment 0 bases; nucleotides outside the gene matches: 6. CDR3 in DNA: TGTGCCAGCAGCGTTTTTCAACAGGGGAGCACAGATACGCAGTATTTT. Translating gives CASSVFQQGSTDTQYF.

The chain combines TRBV9 with TRBJ2-5; 13 nucleotides align to TRBD2. In germline, CDR1 is SGDLS, CDR2 YYNGEE. V shed 3 bases and J 6 bases; nucleotides not matched to a gene: 5. This CDR3 has 15 residues. DNA of the CDR3: TGTGCCAGCAGCGGGGGACTAGCGGGGACGAAGACCCAGTACTTC. Protein: CASSGGLAGTKTQYF. Looking up the rest from reference TRBV9 and TRBJ2-5 gives the full variable domain: DSGVTQTPKHLITATGQRVTLRCSPRSGDLSVYWYQQSLDQGLQFLIQYYNGEERAKGNILERFSAQQFPDLHSELNLSSLELGDSALYFCASSGGLAGTKTQYFGPGTRLLVL.

Only one count was recorded for this clone. CDR3: CASSPTFIGSVFNEQFF. In DNA, the CDR3 is TGTGCCAGCAGCCCAACTTTTATTGGTTCGGTCTTCAATGAGCAGTTCTTC. The genes are TRBV14 and TRBJ2-1; D is unresolved. CDR1 SGHDN and CDR2 FVKESK come from the germline V gene. Deletions cut 4 bases from V and 6 bases from J, with 22 bases between. The CDR3 length is 17 residues. Full variable domain (rest looked up from reference TRBV14 and TRBJ2-1): EAGVTQFPSHSVIEKGQTVTLRCDPISGHDNLYWYRRVMGKEIKFLLHFVKESKQDESGMPNNRFLAERTGGTYSTLKVQPAELEDSGVYFCASSPTFIGSVFNEQFFGPGTRLTVL.

The rearrangement joins TRBV7-2 to TRBJ2-7; D is ambiguous. Germline V gene lookup returns CDR1 SGHTA and CDR2 FQGNSA. The CDR3 sequence is 14 residues long. V lost 0 bases to trimming and J lost 7 bases, with 13 bases between them. The CDR3 reads CASSLATAFREQYF. In DNA form, the CDR3 reads TGTGCCAGCAGCTTAGCCACAGCATTTCGTGAGCAGTACTTC.

The V and J genes are TRBV29-1 and TRBJ1-1; perhaps TRBD1 as D (5 bases). The ends were cut back, 4 bases at V and 8 bases at J, with 11 bases in the middle. CDR1 is SQVTM and CDR2 is ANQGSEA in the germline V gene. The CDR3 is made up of 11 amino acids. The DNA for the CDR3 is TGCAGCGTTGCGGAGGGGAAAGAAGCTTTCTTT. Translation: CSVAEGKEAFF.

The rearrangement joins TRBV5-1 to TRBJ1-2; 8 bases agree with TRBD1. The CDR3 extends over 15 amino acids. CDR1 is SGHRS, CDR2 YFSETQ, per germline. The V gene end was trimmed by 3 bases and the J gene end by 4 bases; junction bases not matched to a gene: 8. The CDR3 sequence is CASSSQGQGPYGYTF. In DNA form, the CDR3 reads TGCGCCAGCAGCTCTCAAGGACAGGGACCCTATGGCTACACCTTC.

The chain joins TRBV29-1 to TRBJ1-4; D is ambiguous. Germline CDR1 SQVTM, CDR2 ANQGSEA. The CDR3 covers 14 residues. V was cut by 4 bases and J by 1 base, with 10 bases left in between. The DNA for the CDR3 is TGCAGCGTTGGAGGGCTCGGAACTAATGAAAAACTGTTTTTT. Translation: CSVGGLGTNEKLFF.

This clone was seen once. The rearrangement uses TRBV9 and TRBJ2-7; 11 bases match TRBD2. The CDR3 length is 16 residues. Germline V lookup: CDR1 SGDLS, CDR2 YYNGEE. Trimming removed 0 bases from V and 3 bases from J; junction bases left unmatched: 5. CDR3: CASSVASGGLSYEQYF. The DNA of the CDR3 is TGTGCCAGCAGCGTAGCTAGCGGGGGGCTTAGCTACGAGCAGTACTTC.

This clone was counted once. V gene TRBV10-3 combines with J gene TRBJ1-1; D not certain. The germline V and J ends were trimmed by 6 bases and 0 bases, with 5 bases remaining between them. The CDR3 has 12 amino acids. Germline CDR1 ENHRY, CDR2 SYGVKD. Here the CDR3 DNA reads TGTGCCATCAGGGCGGTGAACACTGAAGCTTTCTTT. Amino acids: CAIRAVNTEAFF.

In its sample, this clone was seen a few times. V usage is TRBV6-1 and J usage is TRBJ2-6; no reliable D call. Between the trimmed V and J ends, which lost 1 base and 0 bases, there was a span of 1 base. Per germline, CDR1 MNHNS and CDR2 SASEGT. This CDR3 spans 14 amino acids. The CDR3, as DNA: TGTGCCAGCAGTGAAGACTCTGGGGCCAACGTCCTGACTTTC. This codes for CASSEDSGANVLTF.

The chain links TRBV3-1 (or the pseudogene TRBV3-2) to TRBJ1-2; no definite D call. Germline values: CDR1 LGHDT, CDR2 YNNKEL (reference sequence). Trimming removed 0 bases at V and 4 bases at J, with 15 bases between. The CDR3 loop spans 16 amino acids. In nucleotides, the CDR3 is TGTGCCAGCAGCCAAGATCCGTCAGGATTTCCCTATGGCTACACCTTC. It codes for CASSQDPSGFPYGYTF.

This chain joins TRBV14 and TRBJ1-5; D not resolved. The V gene lost 2 bases and the J gene lost 4 bases, with 6 bases spanning the gap. The CDR3 is made up of 13 amino acids. Per the germline V gene, CDR1 is SGHDN and CDR2 is FVKESK. In DNA, the CDR3 is TGTGCCAGCAGCCAATCAGGTAATCAGCCCCAGCATTTT. The encoded protein is CASSQSGNQPQHF. Complete variable domain (other parts from reference TRBV14 and TRBJ1-5): EAGVTQFPSHSVIEKGQTVTLRCDPISGHDNLYWYRRVMGKEIKFLLHFVKESKQDESGMPNNRFLAERTGGTYSTLKVQPAELEDSGVYFCASSQSGNQPQHFGDGTRLSIL.

The rearrangement uses TRBV3-1 (or the pseudogene TRBV3-2) and TRBJ2-7, with TRBD2 identical over 8 bases. J gave up 7 bases and V 4 bases, and 9 bases lay outside the gene matches. Germline V gives CDR1 LGHDT, CDR2 YNNKEL (reference sequence). The CDR3 is 14 residues long. CDR3 amino acids: CASSRTGGPREQYF. CDR3 nucleotides: TGTGCCAGCAGCCGCACGGGGGGGCCGAGGGAGCAGTACTTC.

J is TRBJ2-1 and V is TRBV6-1, with D uncertain. V shed 2 bases and J shed 2 bases, with 4 bases lying between them. The CDR3 has 13 amino acids. CDR1 and CDR2 (germline): MNHNS, SASEGT. The CDR3 nucleotides are TGTGCCAGCAGTGAACGGGCCTACAATGAGCAGTTCTTC. This translates into CASSERAYNEQFF.

This sequence joins TRBV21-1 and TRBJ2-5; the D segment call TRBD1 is taken from the table without a DNA check. TRBV21-1 is marked as a pseudogene. The CDR3 is 17 amino acids. DNA for the CDR3: TGTGCCAGCAGCAAAGGGGGCCTCAGGACAGGGATGGAGACCCAGTACTTC. Translation gives CASSKGGLRTGMETQYF.

This chain links TRBV18 with TRBJ2-1; D is perhaps TRBD1 (5 bases). The CDR3 has 15 amino acids. CDR1 KGHSH and CDR2 LQKENI come from the germline V gene. The ends were cut back, 4 bases at V and 4 bases at J, with 14 bases in the middle. Here the CDR3 DNA reads TGTGCCAGCTCACAAAGCAGGGCCCCGTACAATGAGCAGTTCTTC. The encoded protein is CASSQSRAPYNEQFF.

CDR3 nucleotide sequence: TGTGCCAGCAGCTTAGGCGGTCTAGGAACGTCGTGGACCCAGTACTTC. Translating gives CASSLGGLGTSWTQYF. This chain uses TRBV7-9 with TRBJ2-5; no firm D call. Germline lookup yields CDR1 SEHNR and CDR2 FQNEAQ (reference sequence). The CDR3 extends over 16 amino acids. V was cut by 1 base and J by 7 bases, with 19 bases left in between.